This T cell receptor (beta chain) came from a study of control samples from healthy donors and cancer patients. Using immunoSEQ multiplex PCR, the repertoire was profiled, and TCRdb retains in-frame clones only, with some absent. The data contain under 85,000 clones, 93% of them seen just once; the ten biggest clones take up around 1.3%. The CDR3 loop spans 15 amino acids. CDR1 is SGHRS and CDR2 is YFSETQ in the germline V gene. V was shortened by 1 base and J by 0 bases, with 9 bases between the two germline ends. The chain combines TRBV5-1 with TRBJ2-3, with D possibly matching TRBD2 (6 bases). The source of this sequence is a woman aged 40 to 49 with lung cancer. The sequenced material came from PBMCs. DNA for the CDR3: TGCGCCAGCAGCTTGAATGGGGGGAGCACAGATACGCAGTATTTT. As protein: CASSLNGGSTDTQYF.